This T cell receptor (beta chain) appears in the sequencing data of a study of T cell responses to AZD1222 COVID-19 vaccine. Whole-study findings and limits: Only a handful of individuals given AZD1222 were seropositive at baseline. Donors skewed white British and female; clonal diversity was possibly underestimated. Nearly half of spike-specific TCRs reportedly target variant regions that are unmutated in the B.1.351 and B.1.1.7 variants.

Details on this clone: What it binds is not known.

Data came from immunoSEQ multiplex PCR; TCRdb stores just in-frame clones and leaves some out. Here the sample spans 100,000 or so clones, about 90% being singletons. The CDR3 sequence is 12 residues long. Germline CDR1 is KGHDR and CDR2 is SFDVKD. Trimming removed 9 bases from V and 4 bases from J, with 11 bases in between. Researchers grouped second doses given at about 4 or about 12 weeks into one pool. This TCR was recovered from an adult who received the AZD1222 COVID-19 vaccine. The source material was peripheral blood, sampled 28 days after the second AZD1222 dose. The chain employs TRBV24-1 and TRBJ2-5; D gene ambiguous. The chain's CDR3 is CATRSAGETQYF. The CDR3 nucleotides are TGTGCCACCCGGTCAGCCGGAGAGACCCAGTACTTC.